This TCR beta chain was obtained from a study of tumor-infiltrating lymphocytes in primary liver carcinoma. At the level of the study: These were node-negative, non-metastatic T1-T3 tumors of roughly 4 to 10 cm.

cDNA specific to TCR beta was made from 500 ng of total RNA, with a constant-region primer employed for priming. Three nested multiplex PCR rounds of slightly modified ARM-PCR generated TCR beta libraries. A single record per CDR3 protein comes from TCRdb applying MiXCR to the multiplex PCR reads. The table includes about 120,000 distinct CDR3 sequences, 50% to 70% detected once. From roughly 21-30 mg of unsorted bulk tissue, DNA and RNA were co-extracted together. Each participant had primary liver carcinoma, and surgical resection was the treatment. Treatment-naive at the time, the patients had chronic HBV infection. Over 75% viable tumor cells were present in every tumor sample. As regards this clonotype: A single base separates this from a much larger clone, so it may be a read error.

The sequencing input was liver tumor tissue from sampling region 1. Noted subset: tumor region T1, superior pole. This receptor was obtained from a woman aged 60-70 years with primary liver carcinoma and hepatitis B virus infection.

The CDR3 sequence is CASTPLTGPYEQYF. CDR3 nucleotides: TGTGCCAGCACACCCCTAACGGGACCCTACGAGCAGTACTTC. The chain carries TRBV12-3 or TRBV12-4 and TRBJ2-7; TRBD1 or TRBD2 may be the D gene (5 bases each). The ends were cut back, 7 bases at V and 2 bases at J, with 15 bases in the middle. This CDR3 region has 14 residues.